In this sample, the clone carrying this T cell receptor beta chain turned up many times. The data are from a study of CD8 T cells in ankylosing spondylitis. TCRdb re-called the 5' RACE reads with MiXCR, one entry per CDR3 protein. The sample lists roughly 180,000 distinct CDR3 sequences, 9.8% seen once, with roughly 16% in the top ten. Trimming at V came to 0 bases and at J to 0 bases, leaving 5 bases not matched to a gene. This CDR3 has 16 residues. The germline V gene encodes CDR1 MNHEY and CDR2 SMNVEV (reference sequence). This receptor was identified in a female donor with ankylosing spondylitis or in good health (not recorded which). The V gene is TRBV27, the J gene TRBJ2-7; 7 bases map to TRBD2. The specimen sequenced was blood, either unsorted or a sorted T cell fraction (not recorded which). Here the CDR3 reads CASSLSASGTSYEQYF. For the CDR3, the DNA is TGTGCCAGCAGTTTATCAGCTAGCGGCACCTCCTACGAGCAGTACTTC.